This T cell receptor beta chain was captured in a study of T cells in Graves' hyperthyroidism and ophthalmopathy. This CDR3 region has 13 residues. V was cut by 2 bases and J by 5 bases, with 9 bases left in between. Germline V gene lookup returns CDR1 SNHLY and CDR2 FYNNEI. Researchers took RNA transcripts and amplified the TCR beta CDR3 regions from them. HTBI primers were the set used in a first-round RT-PCR of the TCR CDR3. A single record per CDR3 protein comes from TCRdb applying MiXCR to the multiplex PCR reads. The table has fewer than 550,000 distinct CDR3 sequences, 15% to 19% seen once. When ophthalmopathy did not progress within 18 months, Graves' hyperthyroidism was considered stable. Patients between 18 and 65 years old had hyperthyroidism, newly diagnosed and lasting under 2 months. At least ten counts were recorded for this clonotype. The antigen is undetermined. The study's findings and limits: Model predictions of ophthalmopathy came a median about 6.3 months before onset. Clonotypes that were expanded in thyroid above 0.001 mostly appeared in blood too.

This receptor was obtained from a woman younger than 35 with Graves' hyperthyroidism. This sequence joins TRBV2 and TRBJ1-2, with no clear D. The sequencing sample was made of blood. CDR3 in amino acids: CASSEQEAYGYTF. In DNA, the CDR3 is TGTGCCAGCAGTGAACAGGAGGCTTATGGCTACACCTTC.